These T cell receptor beta chains were read from a single sample in a study of shared clonotypes between healthy human individuals. TCRdb keeps only in-frame clones here, not all; method: immunoSEQ multiplex PCR. Among nearly 750,000 clones, just under 75% were seen once, and the ten largest hold less than 2%. The material sequenced was memory CD4+ T cells sorted from blood. The receptors shown here come from a woman in her twenties or thirties in good health. CDR3s include the opening cysteine and the closing phenylalanine or tryptophan. Each record gives: V gene, J gene, CDR3 protein.

v_gene: TRBV19; j_gene: TRBJ2-5; CDR3aa: CASRRQTIQETQYF
v_gene: TRBV5-1; j_gene: TRBJ1-2; CDR3aa: CASSSLRAFYGYTF
v_gene: TRBV6-4; j_gene: TRBJ2-7; CDR3aa: CASSDDRTSGRVDSYEQYF
v_gene: TRBV5-5; j_gene: TRBJ1-5; CDR3aa: CASSFDPLGNQPQHF
v_gene: TRBV5-4; j_gene: TRBJ2-5; CDR3aa: CASSPANGETQYF
v_gene: TRBV5-1; j_gene: TRBJ2-7; CDR3aa: CASSSGTGSLEQYF
v_gene: TRBV6-4; j_gene: NA; CDR3aa: CARRDWTYEQYF
v_gene: TRBV19; j_gene: TRBJ2-5; CDR3aa: CASSIAVERETQYF
v_gene: TRBV10-2; j_gene: TRBJ2-7; CDR3aa: CASSDRRTGELREQYF
v_gene: TRBV5-1; j_gene: TRBJ1-2; CDR3aa: CASSLDTGGLSYGYTF
v_gene: TRBV5-1; j_gene: TRBJ2-7; CDR3aa: CASSRLYGRDSYEQYF
v_gene: TRBV7-8; j_gene: TRBJ2-1; CDR3aa: CASTKERTSGSRGNEQFF
v_gene: TRBV2; j_gene: TRBJ1-5; CDR3aa: CASTSQLGGLGQPQHF
v_gene: TRBV2; j_gene: TRBJ2-3; CDR3aa: CASSEGVDTQYF
v_gene: TRBV21-1; j_gene: TRBJ2-1; CDR3aa: CASSKARGVWGNEQFF
v_gene: TRBV5-4; j_gene: TRBJ2-7; CDR3aa: CASSEAPGLGFYEQYF
v_gene: TRBV5-1; j_gene: TRBJ2-7; CDR3aa: CASSFGRERDEQYF
v_gene: TRBV7-9; j_gene: TRBJ1-1; CDR3aa: CASSLVLSGGDEAFF
v_gene: TRBV19; j_gene: TRBJ2-1; CDR3aa: CASSKWTSGRATGYEQFF
v_gene: TRBV29-1; j_gene: TRBJ2-1; CDR3aa: CSVATGDNEQFF
v_gene: TRBV28; j_gene: TRBJ1-2; CDR3aa: CASSLWEGARTF
v_gene: TRBV5-6; j_gene: TRBJ1-3; CDR3aa: CASSLGAAVGNTIYF
v_gene: TRBV4-2; j_gene: TRBJ2-1; CDR3aa: CASSQELAGAGNEQFF
v_gene: TRBV7-2; j_gene: TRBJ2-3; CDR3aa: CASSLLAGAQYF
v_gene: TRBV5-1; j_gene: TRBJ2-1; CDR3aa: CASSTQTASYNEQFF
v_gene: TRBV27; j_gene: TRBJ2-7; CDR3aa: CASRPTVTYEQYF
v_gene: TRBV13; j_gene: TRBJ2-7; CDR3aa: CASSFRTGSDYEQYF
v_gene: TRBV7-7; j_gene: TRBJ2-6; CDR3aa: CASSFGDRGAGANVLTF
v_gene: TRBV25-1; j_gene: TRBJ2-7; CDR3aa: CASSEEGDDSYEQYF
v_gene: TRBV2; j_gene: TRBJ2-7; CDR3aa: CASSPRVAASYEQYF
v_gene: TRBV14; j_gene: TRBJ2-7; CDR3aa: CASSQDFPPYEQYF
v_gene: TRBV18; j_gene: TRBJ2-7; CDR3aa: CASSPQDSSYEQYF
v_gene: TRBV4-1; j_gene: TRBJ2-7; CDR3aa: CASSQGDGSSYEQYF
v_gene: TRBV2; j_gene: TRBJ1-5; CDR3aa: CASSRLGGPSNQPQHF
v_gene: TRBV6-6; j_gene: TRBJ2-1; CDR3aa: CASSYSRTSGTGEQFF
v_gene: TRBV18; j_gene: TRBJ1-3; CDR3aa: CASSEDRSGNTIYF
v_gene: TRBV7-8; j_gene: TRBJ2-1; CDR3aa: CASSLAGLAGGEQFF
v_gene: TRBV28; j_gene: TRBJ1-1; CDR3aa: CASWDRLNTEAFF
v_gene: TRBV6-4; j_gene: TRBJ2-3; CDR3aa: CASSESSGDVTDTQYF
v_gene: TRBV15; j_gene: TRBJ2-1; CDR3aa: CATSGGTSGYNEQFF
v_gene: TRBV29-1; j_gene: TRBJ1-5; CDR3aa: CSVEVSGNGNQPQHF
v_gene: TRBV29-1; j_gene: TRBJ1-2; CDR3aa: CSLRTGTLGGYTF
v_gene: TRBV5-1; j_gene: TRBJ2-3; CDR3aa: CASSLGQGPSTDTQYF
v_gene: TRBV6-1; j_gene: TRBJ1-3; CDR3aa: CASSENPGAGGNTIYF
v_gene: TRBV10-1; j_gene: TRBJ2-5; CDR3aa: CASSESGGSETQYF
v_gene: TRBV7-2; j_gene: TRBJ2-2; CDR3aa: CASSRSGTGTGELFF
v_gene: TRBV9; j_gene: TRBJ2-7; CDR3aa: CASSVEPGSYEQYF
v_gene: TRBV19; j_gene: TRBJ1-2; CDR3aa: CASTTGVNYGYTF
v_gene: TRBV28; j_gene: TRBJ2-7; CDR3aa: CASSERTGGRYEQYF
v_gene: TRBV2; j_gene: TRBJ2-2; CDR3aa: CASSEIAPLAVNTGELFF
v_gene: TRBV28; j_gene: TRBJ2-3; CDR3aa: CASSSSSAYTDTQYF
v_gene: TRBV19; j_gene: TRBJ1-5; CDR3aa: CATRQGAYSNQPQHF
v_gene: TRBV15; j_gene: TRBJ2-3; CDR3aa: CATSRDRLKGSDTQYF